Reported below is one T cell receptor beta chain. Its cognate antigen is unknown. The sample originates from a study of vaccination and CD4 T cells after COVID-19. The Oncomine TCR Beta short-read assay generated sequence data from the DNA of cultured CD4+ T cells. Investigators isolated genomic DNA from cultured CD4+ T cells. TCRdb processed the PCR reads anew with MiXCR; each CDR3 protein has one entry. The profile shows almost 6,500 distinct CDR3 sequences, over 70% of them singletons. The treatment: roughly 10-day PBMC culture with coronavirus spike peptide pools or control peptides (ViraFEST assay). Cultures got half-medium changes with IL-2 on days 3 and 7. This CDR3 comprises 14 residues. Germline CDR1 and CDR2: MNHEY and SMNVEV (reference sequence). Trimming shortened V by 5 bases and J by 5 bases, and 15 bases separated the two germline ends.

The gene calls are TRBV27 and TRBJ1-2; D call uncertain. The sequenced sample consisted of CD4+ T cells from blood, cultured in vitro. This clonotype was obtained from a human donor who had recovered from COVID-19. CDR3 sequence (DNA): TGTGCCAGCAGTCCCCCCACCCGGTTGTATGGCTACACCTTC. Protein: CASSPPTRLYGYTF.